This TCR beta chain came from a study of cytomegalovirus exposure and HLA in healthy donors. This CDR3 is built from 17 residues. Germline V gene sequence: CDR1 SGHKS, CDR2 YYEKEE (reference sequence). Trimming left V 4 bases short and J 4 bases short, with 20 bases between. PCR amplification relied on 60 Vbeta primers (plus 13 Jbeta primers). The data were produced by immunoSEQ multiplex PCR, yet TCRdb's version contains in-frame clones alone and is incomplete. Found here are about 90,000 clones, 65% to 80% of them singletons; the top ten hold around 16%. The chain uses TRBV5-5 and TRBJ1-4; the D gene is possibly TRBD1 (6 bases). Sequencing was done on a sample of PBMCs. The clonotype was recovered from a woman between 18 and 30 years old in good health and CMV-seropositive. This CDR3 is CASSRTGPPTDNEKLFF. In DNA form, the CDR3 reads TGTGCCAGCAGCCGTACAGGGCCCCCAACCGATAATGAAAAACTGTTTTTT.